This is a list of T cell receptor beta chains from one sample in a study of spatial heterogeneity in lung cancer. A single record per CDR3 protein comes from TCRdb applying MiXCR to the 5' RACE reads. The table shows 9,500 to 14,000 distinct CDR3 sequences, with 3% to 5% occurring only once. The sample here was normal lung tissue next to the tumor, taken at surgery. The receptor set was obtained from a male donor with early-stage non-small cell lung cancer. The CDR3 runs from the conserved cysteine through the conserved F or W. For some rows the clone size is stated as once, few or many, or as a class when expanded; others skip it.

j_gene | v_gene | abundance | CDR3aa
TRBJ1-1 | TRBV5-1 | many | CASSLQDQVNTEAFF
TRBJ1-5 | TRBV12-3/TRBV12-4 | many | CASSFDRDGNQPQHF
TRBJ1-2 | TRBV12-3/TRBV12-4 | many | CASSSTGQYGYTF
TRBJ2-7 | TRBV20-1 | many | CSAREYEQYF
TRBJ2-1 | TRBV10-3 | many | CAIGGPKDSYNEQFF
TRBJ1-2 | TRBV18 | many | CASSPGEGSYGYTF
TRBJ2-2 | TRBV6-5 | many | CASRGRSPNTGELFF
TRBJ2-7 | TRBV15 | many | CATSRDQEASYEQYF
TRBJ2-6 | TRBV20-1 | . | CSARGSSGANVLTF
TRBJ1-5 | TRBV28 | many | CASTLDSINQPQHF